These 8 T cell receptor beta chains originate from one sample sequenced in a study of blood T cells in healthy people across ages. Through a sample-barcoded 5' primer and a J-beta primer mix, a second PCR was run for roughly 7 to 12 cycles. TCRdb recomputed calls from the 5' RACE reads with MiXCR, one row per CDR3 protein. Of some 760,000 distinct CDR3 sequences listed, 20% to 25% are singletons. This sample was also put to use in a study of T cells of mothers and their children.

What was sequenced was blood. The source is a boy under 18 in good health.

The V call is TRBV3-1, the J call TRBJ2-1, with 9 nucleotides matching TRBD1. The CDR3 is made up of 16 amino acids. Germline-derived CDR1 and CDR2 are LGHDT and YNNKEL (reference sequence). Trimming at V came to 1 base and at J to 5 bases, leaving 6 bases not matched to a gene. The CDR3 bases are TGTGCCAGCAGCCAAGGCGGGACAGGGTGGCACAATGAGCAGTTCTTC. Its protein product is CASSQGGTGWHNEQFF.

This clonotype was observed a handful of times. The V gene is TRBV5-1, the J gene TRBJ2-3, with a weak D call TRBD2 (6 bases). Germline V gives CDR1 SGHRS, CDR2 YFSETQ. The V and J ends lost 0 bases and 2 bases respectively, with 10 bases between them. The CDR3 sequence is 15 residues long. The CDR3 region is CASSLEEGNTDTQYF. As DNA, the CDR3 is TGCGCCAGCAGCTTGGAGGAGGGAAACACAGATACGCAGTATTTT.

The rearrangement uses TRBV15 and TRBJ1-2; 8 positions match TRBD1. CDR3 length: 13 amino acids. V was clipped by 4 bases and J by 3 bases; unmatched bases: 1. Germline CDR1 is LNHNV and CDR2 is YYDKDF (reference sequence). The CDR3 DNA is TGTGCCACCAGCATGGACAGGGACTATGGCTACACCTTC. Translation: CATSMDRDYGYTF.

This clonotype occurred a few times. V usage is TRBV9 and J usage is TRBJ2-4; TRBD1 aligns across 7 bases. There are 13 residues in the CDR3. Germline V gene lookup returns CDR1 SGDLS and CDR2 YYNGEE. V trimming: 3 bases; J trimming: 9 bases; junction bases outside the gene matches: 6. The CDR3 nucleotides read TGTGCCAGCAGCGCCCAGGGGGTCAGCATTCAGTACTTC. This gives the protein CASSAQGVSIQYF.

This clonotype was counted between two and nine times. This chain joins TRBV9 and TRBJ2-1; 9 bases match TRBD2. Germline CDR1 SGDLS, CDR2 YYNGEE. V dropped 0 bases and J dropped 0; count of bases not matched to a gene: 4. This CDR3 comprises 17 residues. The CDR3 DNA reads as TGTGCCAGCAGCGTAGCCCCAGCGGGAGGCTCCTACAATGAGCAGTTCTTC. Translating it yields CASSVAPAGGSYNEQFF.

This clonotype has only a few counts. V usage is TRBV12-3 or TRBV12-4 and J usage is TRBJ2-1; 9 bases are a match to TRBD1. The V segment lost 4 bases and the J segment 9 bases; nucleotides outside the gene matches: 10. The length of the CDR3 is 15 residues. CDR3: CASSSTVTGGGEQFF. DNA for the CDR3: TGTGCCAGCAGTTCTACCGTAACAGGGGGCGGTGAGCAGTTCTTC.

This clonotype was counted a few times. This rearrangement joins TRBV29-1 to TRBJ2-5; TRBD1 aligns across 7 bases. The J call may be mistaken, given a closer DNA end match to TRBJ2-1. Per germline, CDR1 SQVTM and CDR2 ANQGSEA. The CDR3 sequence is 14 residues long. This CDR3 is CSITGTADDNEQFF. DNA for the CDR3: TGCAGCATAACCGGGACAGCCGATGACAATGAGCAGTTCTTC.

This clonotype was detected once. The chain links TRBV27 to TRBJ2-5; TRBD2 agrees at 9 bases. The V gene's germline CDR1 is MNHEY and CDR2 SMNVEV (reference sequence). With V trimmed by 5 bases and J by 5 bases, 9 bases remained unmatched. The CDR3 has 15 amino acids. CDR3 in DNA: TGTGCCAGCAGTCTGCTAGCGGGGTCCGTGGAGACCCAGTACTTC. Translating gives CASSLLAGSVETQYF.